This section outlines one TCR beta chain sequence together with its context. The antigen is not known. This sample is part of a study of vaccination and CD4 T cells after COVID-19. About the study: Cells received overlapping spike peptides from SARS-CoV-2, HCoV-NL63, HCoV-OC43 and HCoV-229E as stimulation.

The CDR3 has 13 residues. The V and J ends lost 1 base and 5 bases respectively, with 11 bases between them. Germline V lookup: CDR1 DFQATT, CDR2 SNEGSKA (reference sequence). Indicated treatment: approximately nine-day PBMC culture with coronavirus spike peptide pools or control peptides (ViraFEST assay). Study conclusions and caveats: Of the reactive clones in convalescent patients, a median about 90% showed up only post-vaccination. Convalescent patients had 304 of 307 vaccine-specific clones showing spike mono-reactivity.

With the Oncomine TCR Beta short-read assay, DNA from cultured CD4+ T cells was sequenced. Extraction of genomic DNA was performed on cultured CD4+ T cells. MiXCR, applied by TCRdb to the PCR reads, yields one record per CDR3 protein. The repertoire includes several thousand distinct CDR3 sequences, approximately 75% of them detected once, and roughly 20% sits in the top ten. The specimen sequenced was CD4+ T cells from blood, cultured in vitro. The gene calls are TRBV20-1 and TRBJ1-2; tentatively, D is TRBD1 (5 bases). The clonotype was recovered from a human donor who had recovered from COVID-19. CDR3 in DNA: TGCAGTGCTAGAGCTAATTCAGGGTATGGCTACACCTTC. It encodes CSARANSGYGYTF.